This T cell receptor (beta chain) was recovered during a study of blood T cells in healthy people across ages. Study results and limitations: With age, beta diversity per million T cells declined roughly linearly, significantly by around 43.

Points on this clonotype: As yet, its antigen is unknown. A much larger clone lies a single base off, so this may be a read error.

The CDR3 loop spans 14 amino acids. In germline, CDR1 is MNHEY, CDR2 SVGAGI. Trimming took off 2 bases at V and 6 bases at J, with 11 bases between the two ends. PBMCs were isolated at a quantity of at least 6.5 million per sample. A sample-barcoded 5' primer and a J-beta primer mix were used in a second PCR of roughly 7 to 11 cycles. Each cDNA molecule was tagged by a template-switch adaptor that had 12 random nucleotides. Each single sample gave us at least 2.5 million CDR3-containing paired-end reads. TCRdb passed the 5' RACE reads through MiXCR, listing each CDR3 protein once. The sample includes 650,000 or so distinct CDR3 sequences, over 40% seen only once; the top ten take about 13%.

The sequence came from an elderly woman in good health. Sequencing was performed on blood. The chain is built from TRBV6-5 and TRBJ1-5; tentatively, D is TRBD1 (5 bases). The CDR3 bases are TGTGCCAGCAGTTACGTCCGGGGCGTTCAGCCCCAGCATTTT. Translating gives CASSYVRGVQPQHF.